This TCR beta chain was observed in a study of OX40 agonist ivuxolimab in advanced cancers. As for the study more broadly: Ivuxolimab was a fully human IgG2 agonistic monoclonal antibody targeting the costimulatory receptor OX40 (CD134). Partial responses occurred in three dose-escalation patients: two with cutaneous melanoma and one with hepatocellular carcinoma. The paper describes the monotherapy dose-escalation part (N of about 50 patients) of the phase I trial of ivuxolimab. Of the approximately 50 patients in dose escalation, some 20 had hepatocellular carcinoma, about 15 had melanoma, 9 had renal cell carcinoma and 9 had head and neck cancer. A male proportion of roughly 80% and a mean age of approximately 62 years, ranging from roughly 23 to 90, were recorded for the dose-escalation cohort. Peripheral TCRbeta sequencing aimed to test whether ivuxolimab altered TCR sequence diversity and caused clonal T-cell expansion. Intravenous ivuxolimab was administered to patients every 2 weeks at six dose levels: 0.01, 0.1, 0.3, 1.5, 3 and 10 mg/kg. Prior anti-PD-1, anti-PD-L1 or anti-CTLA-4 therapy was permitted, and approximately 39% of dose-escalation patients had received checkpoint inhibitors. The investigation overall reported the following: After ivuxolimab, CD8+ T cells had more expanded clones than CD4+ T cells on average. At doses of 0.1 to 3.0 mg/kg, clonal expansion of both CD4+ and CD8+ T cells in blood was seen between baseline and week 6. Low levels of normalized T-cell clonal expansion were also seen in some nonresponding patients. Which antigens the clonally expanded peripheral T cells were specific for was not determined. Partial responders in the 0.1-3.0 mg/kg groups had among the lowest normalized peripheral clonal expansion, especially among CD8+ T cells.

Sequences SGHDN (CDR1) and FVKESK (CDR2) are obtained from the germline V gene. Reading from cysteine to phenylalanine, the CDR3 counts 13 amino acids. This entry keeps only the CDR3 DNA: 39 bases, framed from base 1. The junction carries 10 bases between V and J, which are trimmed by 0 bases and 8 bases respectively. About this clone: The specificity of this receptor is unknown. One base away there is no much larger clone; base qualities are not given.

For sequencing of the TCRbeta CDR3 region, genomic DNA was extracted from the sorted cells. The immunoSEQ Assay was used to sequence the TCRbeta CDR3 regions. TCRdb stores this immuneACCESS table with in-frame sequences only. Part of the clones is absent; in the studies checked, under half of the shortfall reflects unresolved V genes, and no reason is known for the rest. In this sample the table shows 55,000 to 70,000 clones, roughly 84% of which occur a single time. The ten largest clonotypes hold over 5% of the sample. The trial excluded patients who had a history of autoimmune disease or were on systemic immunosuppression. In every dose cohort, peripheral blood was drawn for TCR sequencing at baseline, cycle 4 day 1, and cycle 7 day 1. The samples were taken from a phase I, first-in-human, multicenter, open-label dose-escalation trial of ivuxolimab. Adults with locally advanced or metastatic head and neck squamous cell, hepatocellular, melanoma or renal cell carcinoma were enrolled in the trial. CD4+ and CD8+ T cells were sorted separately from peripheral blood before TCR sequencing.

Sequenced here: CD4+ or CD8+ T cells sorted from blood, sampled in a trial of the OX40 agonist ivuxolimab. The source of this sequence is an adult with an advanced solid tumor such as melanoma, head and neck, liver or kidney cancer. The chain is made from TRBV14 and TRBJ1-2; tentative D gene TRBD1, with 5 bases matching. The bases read TGTGCCAGCAGCCAAGAGCAGGGTTTCGGCTACACCTTC. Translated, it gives CASSQEQGFGYTF.